The clone carrying this TCR beta chain was seen only a few times. These data come from a study of patients and donors after allogeneic stem cell transplantation. TCRdb re-derived calls from the RT-PCR reads in MiXCR, one entry per CDR3 protein. This repertoire shows about 87,000 distinct CDR3 sequences, approximately 5.2% found once; its top ten account for about 2.8%. The length of the CDR3 is 16 residues. The germline CDR1 and CDR2 sequences are MNHEY and SMNVEV (reference sequence). The V gene lost 0 bases and the J gene lost 2 bases, with 14 bases spanning the gap. The clonotype originates from a human donor who was either an allogeneic HSCT recipient or a stem cell or donor lymphocyte infusion donor (not recorded which). It is not recorded whose cells these are; they may come from a transplant donor. Sequencing was carried out using blood, either unsorted or a sorted T cell fraction (not recorded which). The V call is TRBV27, the J call TRBJ2-7; no firm D call. CDR3 coding DNA: TGTGCCAGCAGTTTATCCCAGGCAGGATTTCCCTACGAGCAGTACTTC. Its translation is CASSLSQAGFPYEQYF.